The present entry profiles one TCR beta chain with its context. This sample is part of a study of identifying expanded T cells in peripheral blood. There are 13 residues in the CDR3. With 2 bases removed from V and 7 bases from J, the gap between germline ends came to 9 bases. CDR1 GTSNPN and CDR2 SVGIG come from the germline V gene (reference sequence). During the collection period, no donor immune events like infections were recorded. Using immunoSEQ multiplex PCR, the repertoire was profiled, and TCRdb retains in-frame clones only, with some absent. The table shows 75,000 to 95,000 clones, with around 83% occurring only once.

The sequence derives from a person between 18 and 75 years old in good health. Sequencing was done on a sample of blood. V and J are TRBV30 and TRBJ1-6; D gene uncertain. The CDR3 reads CAWSLRANSPLHF. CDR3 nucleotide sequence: TGTGCCTGGAGTTTGAGGGCAAATTCACCCCTCCACTTT.